The present entry profiles one T cell receptor (beta chain) with its context. The data stem from a study of shared clonotypes between healthy human individuals. The CDR3 covers 16 residues. Germline loops: CDR1 MNHEY, CDR2 SMNVEV (reference sequence). The V end lost 8 bases, the J end lost 5 bases, and 24 bases lay between the germline ends. Only CD45RO-negative cells positively selected for CCR7 counted as naive CD8 cells, so terminally differentiated effector memory CD45RA+ cells were excluded. Donors comprised only Caucasian adults living in Nashville, Tennessee. Only in-frame clones appear in the TCRdb table, and some are missing; sequencing was by immunoSEQ multiplex PCR. The data show around 1,900,000 clones, over 85% seen once.

The receptor's source is a man aged 18 to 29 in good health. Some clones in this sample may be carry-over from other donors' samples. The V and J genes are TRBV27 and TRBJ1-2; D is possibly TRBD1 (5 bases). Sequenced input: naive CD8+ T cells from PBMCs. This chain's CDR3 is CASHPRPGQGEYGYTF. Here the CDR3 DNA reads TGTGCCAGCCACCCTCGGCCCGGGCAGGGCGAGTATGGCTACACCTTC.